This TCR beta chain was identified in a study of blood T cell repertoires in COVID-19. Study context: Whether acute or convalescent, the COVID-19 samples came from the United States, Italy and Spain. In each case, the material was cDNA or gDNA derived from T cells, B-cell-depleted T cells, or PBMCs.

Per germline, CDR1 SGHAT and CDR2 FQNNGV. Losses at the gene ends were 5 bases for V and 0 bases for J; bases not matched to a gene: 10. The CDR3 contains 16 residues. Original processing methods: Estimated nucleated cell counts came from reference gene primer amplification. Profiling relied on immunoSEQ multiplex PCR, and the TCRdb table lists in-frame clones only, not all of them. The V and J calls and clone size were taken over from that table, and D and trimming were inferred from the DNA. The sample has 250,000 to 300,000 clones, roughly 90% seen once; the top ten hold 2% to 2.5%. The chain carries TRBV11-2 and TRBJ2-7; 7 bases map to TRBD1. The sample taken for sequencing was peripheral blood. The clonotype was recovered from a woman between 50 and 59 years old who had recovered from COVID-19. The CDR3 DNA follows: TGTGCCAGCAGCAGACCCTCCGGGACAGCCTCCTACGAGCAGTACTTC. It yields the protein CASSRPSGTASYEQYF.